The next 27 T cell receptor beta chains were all read from a single sample in a study of T-cell memory formation after mild COVID-19. Using its own MiXCR run on the 5' RACE reads, TCRdb lists one record per CDR3 protein. The data show about 280,000 distinct CDR3 sequences, 8% to 10% seen once. The sample comprised PBMCs or a T cell subset sorted from them (not recorded which). These receptor sequences come from a man between 18 and 29 years old who had mild COVID-19 (a few samples of this study predate the infection). Cell type and time point are not known.

The rearrangement links TRBV11-2 to TRBJ2-7; D not resolved. Trimming pared 0 bases from V and 0 bases from J, leaving 12 bases between. The germline V gene encodes CDR1 SGHAT and CDR2 FQNNGV. This CDR3 spans 16 amino acids. CDR3 amino acids: CASSLEGRRPSYEQYF. DNA of the CDR3: TGTGCCAGCAGCTTAGAGGGCAGGCGTCCCTCCTACGAGCAGTACTTC.

The table lists this clonotype with many counts. The chain couples TRBV4-3 to TRBJ1-4, with D possibly matching TRBD1 (5 bases). The CDR3 runs 14 residues. Germline V gives CDR1 LGHNA, CDR2 YSLEER. V lost 3 bases to trimming and J lost 8 bases, with 13 bases between them. CDR3 DNA: TGCGCCAGCAGCCATCCGGTAGAGGGGGAAAAACTGTTTTTT. Translated: CASSHPVEGEKLFF.

The table lists this clonotype with many counts. This chain uses TRBV12-3 or TRBV12-4 with TRBJ1-1; D gene unclear. Trimming pared 3 bases from V and 1 base from J, leaving 6 bases between. The CDR3 runs to 13 residues. CDR3 region: CASSLTPNTEAFF. For the CDR3, the DNA is TGTGCCAGCAGTTTGACACCGAACACTGAAGCTTTCTTT.

This chain links TRBV3-1 with TRBJ2-7; the match to TRBD2 covers 7 bases. There are 13 residues in the CDR3. Looked up from germline, CDR1 is LGHDT and CDR2 is YNNKEL (reference sequence). V dropped 4 bases and J dropped 4; count of bases not matched to a gene: 4. The CDR3 sequence: CASSLAGRYEQYF. For the CDR3, the DNA is TGTGCCAGCAGCCTCGCCGGGAGGTACGAGCAGTACTTC.

The chain recombines TRBV27 with TRBJ1-2, with 9 bases that match TRBD1. CDR1 is MNHEY, CDR2 SMNVEV, per germline (reference sequence). This CDR3 is 14 amino acids long. The junction had 6 bases not matched to a gene; V was cut back by 6 bases and J by 4 bases. CDR3 coding DNA: TGTGCCAGCAGAATCAGGACAGGGGCCTATGGCTACACCTTC. Amino acid sequence: CASRIRTGAYGYTF.

This clonotype was seen more than once but under ten times. The rearrangement links TRBV4-3 to TRBJ2-7; 8 bases agree with TRBD1. The V gene's germline CDR1 is LGHNA and CDR2 YSLEER. This CDR3 is 16 amino acids long. The V gene end was trimmed by 3 bases and the J gene end by 2 bases; junction bases not matched to a gene: 9. CDR3 protein: CASSHRLQGGPYEQYF. CDR3 DNA sequence: TGCGCCAGCAGCCACCGACTACAGGGGGGCCCCTACGAGCAGTACTTC.

Many counts were recorded for this clonotype. DNA of the CDR3: TGTGCCAGCAGTCCCGGGACCGGGTTTTTCACCATATATTTT. This encodes CASSPGTGFFTIYF. The rearrangement uses TRBV12-3 or TRBV12-4 and TRBJ1-3, with D possibly being TRBD1 (5 bases). CDR3 length: 14 residues. V dropped 5 bases and J dropped 9 bases, with 17 bases sitting between them.

The chain links TRBV19 to TRBJ2-5; 8 bases agree with TRBD2. CDR3 length equals 16 residues. V gave up 1 base and J gave up 2 bases; unmatched junction bases: 6. Germline V gene lookup returns CDR1 LNHDA and CDR2 SQIVND (reference sequence). CDR3 protein: CASSIAATGGQETQYF. CDR3 DNA: TGTGCCAGTAGTATAGCGGCGACGGGGGGGCAAGAGACCCAGTACTTC.

The J gene is TRBJ1-1, the V gene TRBV29-1, with D possibly being TRBD1 (5 bases). V was clipped by 6 bases and J by 0 bases, with 11 bases between them. This CDR3 has 13 residues. The germline CDR1 and CDR2 sequences are SQVTM and ANQGSEA. CDR3 loop: CSVGHRMNTEAFF. Written as DNA, the CDR3 is TGCAGCGTGGGTCACAGGATGAACACTGAAGCTTTCTTT.

The chain has TRBV6-5 and TRBJ2-7; 7 nucleotides agree with TRBD1. The CDR3 contains 14 residues. Losses at the gene ends were 1 base for V and 2 bases for J; bases not matched to a gene: 2. Germline V gene lookup returns CDR1 MNHEY and CDR2 SVGAGI. CDR3 sequence (DNA): TGTGCCAGCAGTTACTTCCAGGGGGCCTACGAGCAGTACTTC. It codes for CASSYFQGAYEQYF.

J is TRBJ2-1 and V is TRBV6-4; 11 nucleotides line up with TRBD1. Germline CDR1 is MRHNA and CDR2 is SNTAGT. This CDR3 has 14 amino acids. The ends lost 4 bases at V and 9 bases at J; junction bases unmatched: 5. CDR3: CASSVRTGGGEQFF. DNA of the CDR3: TGTGCCAGCAGTGTTAGGACAGGGGGCGGTGAGCAGTTCTTC.

The V call is TRBV5-1, the J call TRBJ2-5, with 7 positions matching TRBD1. Germline CDR1 and CDR2: SGHRS and YFSETQ. The J segment lost 3 bases and the V segment lost 6 bases, leaving 11 bases of the junction unmatched. CDR3 length: 15 residues. The CDR3 protein is CASMSRTGGKETQYF. The CDR3, as DNA: TGCGCCAGCATGTCTCGGACAGGAGGAAAAGAGACCCAGTACTTC.

The V and J genes are TRBV7-9 and TRBJ2-3; 7 nucleotides match TRBD1. Trimming took 6 bases from V and 13 from J; bases not matched to a gene: 13. The CDR3 sequence is 13 residues long. Germline V lookup: CDR1 SEHNR, CDR2 FQNEAQ (reference sequence). CDR3 in DNA: TGTGCCAGCAGGGTAGGGGGCACTACAGGGGAGTATTTT. It translates to CASRVGGTTGEYF.

This clonotype was seen more than once but under ten times. The genes are TRBV23-1 and TRBJ2-6; D tentatively fits TRBD1 or TRBD2 (5 bases each). TRBV23-1 is classed as an ORF, of uncertain function. Trimming left V 0 bases short and J 1 base short, with 13 bases between. CDR3 length: 18 residues. For the CDR3, the DNA is TGCGCCAGCAGTCAATCCATGGGCGAGGGGTCTGGGGCCAACGTCCTGACTTTC. Its protein product is CASSQSMGEGSGANVLTF.

This clonotype was detected only a few times. The chain employs TRBV20-1 and TRBJ2-3, with D hard to call. This CDR3 spans 12 amino acids. Germline CDR1 DFQATT, CDR2 SNEGSKA (reference sequence). Trimming removed 0 bases at V and 3 bases at J, with 4 bases between. The CDR3 region is CSARDGTDTQYF. The CDR3 DNA is TGCAGTGCTAGAGATGGAACAGATACGCAGTATTTT.

This rearrangement joins TRBV3-1 to TRBJ1-6; no firm D call. V lost 0 bases and J 10 bases, leaving 19 bases between the germline ends. CDR1 and CDR2 (germline): LGHDT, YNNKEL (reference sequence). CDR3 length: 17 amino acids. The CDR3 region has the DNA TGTGCCAGCAGCCAAGATCCGGCCGGGGTTGGTGGATCACCCCTCCACTTT. It encodes CASSQDPAGVGGSPLHF.

V gene TRBV4-3 combines with J gene TRBJ2-1; D call uncertain. Between the trimmed V and J ends, which lost 0 bases and 0 bases, there was a span of 15 bases. The CDR3 has 18 residues. Germline-derived CDR1 and CDR2 are LGHNA and YSLEER. The CDR3 reads CASSQDLVSLSSYNEQFF. The CDR3 DNA sequence: TGCGCCAGCAGCCAAGATCTTGTTAGCTTGAGCTCCTACAATGAGCAGTTCTTC.

In this sample, this clonotype turned up a few times. The chain combines TRBV6-2 or TRBV6-3 with TRBJ1-6; weak D call: TRBD1 (6 bases). The germline V gene has CDR1 MNHEY and CDR2 SVGEGT. The CDR3 has 15 residues. V lost 2 bases, J lost 8 bases, and 13 bases lay in between. The CDR3 reads CASSYPTGLDSPLHF. CDR3 DNA: TGTGCCAGCAGTTACCCGACAGGATTGGATTCACCCCTCCACTTT.

V gene TRBV29-1 combines with J gene TRBJ2-5; no definite D call. The CDR3 sequence is 11 residues long. With 2 bases removed from V and 4 bases from J, the gap between germline ends came to 5 bases. CDR1 is SQVTM, CDR2 ANQGSEA, per germline. The CDR3 DNA follows: TGCAGCGTTGAAATGGGAGAGACCCAGTACTTC. As protein: CSVEMGETQYF. The complete variable domain, with remaining parts taken from reference TRBV29-1 and TRBJ2-5, reads SAVISQKPSRDICQRGTSLTIQCQVDSQVTMMFWYRQQPGQSLTLIATANQGSEATYESGFVIDKFPISRPNLTFSTLTVSNMSPEDSSIYLCSVEMGETQYFGPGTRLLVL.

This clonotype was picked up a small number of times. The CDR3 is CATSDAGRGARQETQYF. CDR3 in DNA: TGTGCCACCAGTGACGCCGGTCGGGGGGCGAGGCAAGAGACCCAGTACTTC. This sequence joins TRBV24-1 and TRBJ2-5; D possibly corresponds to TRBD2 (7 bases). V lost 4 bases, J lost 2 bases, and 19 bases lay in between. CDR1 is KGHDR and CDR2 is SFDVKD in the germline V gene. This CDR3 region has 17 residues.

This clonotype appeared many times. The chain employs TRBV6-5 and TRBJ2-4; D is ambiguous. V was pared by 6 bases and J by 5 bases, with 11 bases between. Per the germline V gene, CDR1 is MNHEY and CDR2 is SVGAGI. The CDR3 consists of 13 residues. As DNA, the CDR3 is TGTGCCAGCAGAGCCCCGTCAGAAAACATTCAGTACTTC. It codes for CASRAPSENIQYF.

With respect to this clonotype: This may stem from a read error, because a much larger clone lies one nucleotide away. A read error is likely, as this CDR3 ends without the conserved phenylalanine or tryptophan. This chain uses TRBV5-1 with TRBJ2-7; no reliable D call. The length of the CDR3 is 15 residues. The V end lost 1 base, the J end lost 2 bases, and 13 bases lay between the germline ends. CDR1 and CDR2 (germline): SGHRS, YFSETQ. In nucleotides, the CDR3 is TGCGCCAGCAGCTTGTTGGGCCGCGGAGCCTACGAGCAGTACTTA. Its translation: CASSLLGRGAYEQYL.

In its sample, this clonotype was seen a few times. The V call is TRBV9, the J call TRBJ2-1; 8 nucleotides match TRBD2. The trim removed 0 bases at V and 9 bases at J, leaving 8 bases unmatched. This CDR3 is 15 amino acids long. Per germline, CDR1 SGDLS and CDR2 YYNGEE. CDR3 region: CASSVDGRGAGEQFF. In DNA form, the CDR3 reads TGTGCCAGCAGCGTAGACGGGCGGGGGGCTGGTGAGCAGTTCTTC.

Many counts were recorded for this clonotype. CDR3 nucleotide sequence: TGTGCCAGCAGTTGGGGGGGCACTGAAGCTTTCTTT. This gives the protein CASSWGGTEAFF. This rearrangement joins TRBV12-3 or TRBV12-4 to TRBJ1-1; tentatively, D is TRBD1 (5 bases). The CDR3 contains 12 residues. Trimming took 4 bases from V and 4 from J, leaving 7 bases between them.

This clonotype was found many times. The genes are TRBV7-2 and TRBJ2-5; 9 positions match TRBD2. Per the germline V gene, CDR1 is SGHTA and CDR2 is FQGNSA. This CDR3 comprises 18 residues. J was trimmed by 5 bases and V by 1 base; bases with no gene match: 14. The CDR3 region is CASSLGGASGAPRETQYF. CDR3 nucleotide sequence: TGTGCCAGCAGCTTAGGCGGTGCTAGCGGGGCCCCTCGGGAGACCCAGTACTTC. The variable domain in full, completed from reference TRBV7-2 and TRBJ2-5, reads GAGVSQSPSNKVTEKGKDVELRCDPISGHTALYWYRQSLGQGLEFLIYFQGNSAPDKSGLPSDRFSAERTGGSVSTLTIQRTQQEDSAVYLCASSLGGASGAPRETQYFGPGTRLLVL.

This clonotype was counted between two and nine times. The V call is TRBV20-1, the J call TRBJ1-5, with 8 bases fitting TRBD1. V was pared by 0 bases and J by 6 bases, with 7 bases of the junction left unmatched. The CDR3 totals 15 residues. The germline gives CDR1 DFQATT, CDR2 SNEGSKA (reference sequence). The CDR3 is CSARDTRGLSQPQHF. The CDR3 DNA reads TGCAGTGCTAGAGATACCAGGGGGCTCAGTCAGCCCCAGCATTTT.

The CDR3: CASSHRTSPNTGELFF. The CDR3 DNA reads TGTGCCAGCAGCCACAGGACTAGCCCTAACACCGGGGAGCTGTTTTTT. The chain joins TRBV9 to TRBJ2-2; 8 bases align to TRBD2. Germline CDR1 and CDR2: SGDLS and YYNGEE. The ends lost 4 bases at V and 2 bases at J; junction bases unmatched: 7. The CDR3 covers 16 residues.